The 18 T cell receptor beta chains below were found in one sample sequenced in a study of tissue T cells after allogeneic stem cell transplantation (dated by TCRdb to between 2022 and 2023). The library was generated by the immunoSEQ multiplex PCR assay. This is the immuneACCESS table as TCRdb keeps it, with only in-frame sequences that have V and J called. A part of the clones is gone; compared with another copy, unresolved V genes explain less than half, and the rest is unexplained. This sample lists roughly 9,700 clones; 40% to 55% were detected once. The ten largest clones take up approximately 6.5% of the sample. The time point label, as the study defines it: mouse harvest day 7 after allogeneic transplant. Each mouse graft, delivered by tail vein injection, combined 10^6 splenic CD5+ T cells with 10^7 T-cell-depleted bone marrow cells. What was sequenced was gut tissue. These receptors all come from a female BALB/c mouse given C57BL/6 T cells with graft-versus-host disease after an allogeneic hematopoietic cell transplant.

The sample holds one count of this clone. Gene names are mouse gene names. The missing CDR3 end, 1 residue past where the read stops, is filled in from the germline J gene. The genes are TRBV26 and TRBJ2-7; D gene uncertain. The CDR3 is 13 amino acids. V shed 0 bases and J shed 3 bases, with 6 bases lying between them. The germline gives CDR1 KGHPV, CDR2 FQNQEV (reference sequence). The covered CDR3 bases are TGTGCCAGCAGTCTGTCCCCAAACTATGAACAGTAC. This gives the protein CASSLSPNYEQY. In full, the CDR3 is CASSLSPNYEQYF.

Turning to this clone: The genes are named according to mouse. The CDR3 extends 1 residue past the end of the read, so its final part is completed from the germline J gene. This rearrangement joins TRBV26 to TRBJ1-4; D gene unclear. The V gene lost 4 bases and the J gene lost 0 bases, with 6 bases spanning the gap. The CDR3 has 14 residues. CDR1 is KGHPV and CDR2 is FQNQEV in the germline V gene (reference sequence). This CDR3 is CASSREISNERLFF. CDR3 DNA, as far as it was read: TGTGCCAGCAGTCGGGAAATTTCCAACGAAAGATTATTT.

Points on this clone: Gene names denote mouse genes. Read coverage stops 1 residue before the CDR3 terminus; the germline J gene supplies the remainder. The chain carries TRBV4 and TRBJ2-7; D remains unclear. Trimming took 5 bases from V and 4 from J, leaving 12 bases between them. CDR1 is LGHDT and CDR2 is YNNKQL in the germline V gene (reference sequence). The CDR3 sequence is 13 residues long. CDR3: CASSPRAFYEQYF. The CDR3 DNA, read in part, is TGTGCCAGCAGCCCCCGGGCTTTTTATGAACAGTAC.

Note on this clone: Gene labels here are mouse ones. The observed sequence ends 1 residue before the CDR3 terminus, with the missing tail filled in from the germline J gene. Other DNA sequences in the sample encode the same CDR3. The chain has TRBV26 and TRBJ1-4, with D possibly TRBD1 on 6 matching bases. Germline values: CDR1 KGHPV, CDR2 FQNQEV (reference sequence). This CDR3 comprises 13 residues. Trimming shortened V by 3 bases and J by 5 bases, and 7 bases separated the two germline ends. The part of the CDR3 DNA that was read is TGTGCCAGCAGTCTAGGACAGAACGAAAGATTATTT. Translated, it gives CASSLGQNERLF. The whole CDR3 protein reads CASSLGQNERLFF.

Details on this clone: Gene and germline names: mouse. The CDR3 here is CASSAVNSYEQYF. CDR3 DNA (partial): TGTGCCAGCAGTGCAGTAAACTCCTATGAACAGTAC. The chain uses TRBV26 and TRBJ2-7; no firm D call. The read stops 1 residue short of the end of the CDR3; the missing end is completed from the germline J gene. Trimming removed 5 bases from V and 0 bases from J, with 8 bases in between. CDR1 KGHPV and CDR2 FQNQEV come from the germline V gene (reference sequence). The CDR3 totals 13 residues.

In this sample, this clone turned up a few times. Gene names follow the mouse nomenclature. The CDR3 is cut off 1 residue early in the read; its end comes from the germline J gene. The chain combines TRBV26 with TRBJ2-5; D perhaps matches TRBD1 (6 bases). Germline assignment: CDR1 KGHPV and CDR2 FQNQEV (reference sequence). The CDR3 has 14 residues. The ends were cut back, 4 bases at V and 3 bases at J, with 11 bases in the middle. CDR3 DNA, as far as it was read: TGTGCCAGCAGTCCATCGGGACATCAAGACACCCAGTAC. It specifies CASSPSGHQDTQY. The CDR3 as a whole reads CASSPSGHQDTQYF.

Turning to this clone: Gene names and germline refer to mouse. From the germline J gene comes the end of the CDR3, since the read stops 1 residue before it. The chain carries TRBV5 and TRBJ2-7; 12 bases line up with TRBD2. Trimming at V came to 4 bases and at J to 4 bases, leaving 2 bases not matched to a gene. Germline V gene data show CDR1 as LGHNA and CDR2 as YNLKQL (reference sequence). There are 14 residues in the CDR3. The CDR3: CASSRDWGDYEQYF. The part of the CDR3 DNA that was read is TGTGCCAGCAGCCGGGACTGGGGGGATTATGAACAGTAC.

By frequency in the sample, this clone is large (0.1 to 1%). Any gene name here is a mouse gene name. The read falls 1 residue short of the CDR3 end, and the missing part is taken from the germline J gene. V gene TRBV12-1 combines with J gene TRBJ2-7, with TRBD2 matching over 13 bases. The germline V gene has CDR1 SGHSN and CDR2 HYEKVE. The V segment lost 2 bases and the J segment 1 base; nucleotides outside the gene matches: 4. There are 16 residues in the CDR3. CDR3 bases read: TGTGCCAGCTCTCCCCGGGACTGGGGGGGGTCCTATGAACAGTAC. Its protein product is CASSPRDWGGSYEQY. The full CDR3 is CASSPRDWGGSYEQYF.

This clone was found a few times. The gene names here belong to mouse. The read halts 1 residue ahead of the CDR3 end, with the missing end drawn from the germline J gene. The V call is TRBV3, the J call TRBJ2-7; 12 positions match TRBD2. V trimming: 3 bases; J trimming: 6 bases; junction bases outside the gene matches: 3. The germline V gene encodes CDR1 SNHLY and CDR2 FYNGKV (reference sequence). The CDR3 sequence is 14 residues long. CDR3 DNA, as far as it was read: TGTGCCAGCAGCTTCCGGGACTGGGGGGTTGAACAGTAC. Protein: CASSFRDWGVEQY. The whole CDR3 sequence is CASSFRDWGVEQYF.

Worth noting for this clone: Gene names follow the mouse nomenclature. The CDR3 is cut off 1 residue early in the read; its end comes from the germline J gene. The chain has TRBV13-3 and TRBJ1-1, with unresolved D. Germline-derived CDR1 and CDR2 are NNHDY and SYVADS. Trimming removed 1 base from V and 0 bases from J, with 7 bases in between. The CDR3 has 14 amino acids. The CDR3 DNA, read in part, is TGTGCCAGCAGTGATCCAGATGCAAACACAGAAGTCTTC. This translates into CASSDPDANTEVF. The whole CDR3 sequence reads CASSDPDANTEVFF.

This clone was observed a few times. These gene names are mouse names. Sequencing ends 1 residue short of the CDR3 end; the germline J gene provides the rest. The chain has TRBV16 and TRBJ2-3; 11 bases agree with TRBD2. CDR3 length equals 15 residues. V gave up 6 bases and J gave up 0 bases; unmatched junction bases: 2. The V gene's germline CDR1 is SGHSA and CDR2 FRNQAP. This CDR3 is CASRGLGASAETLYF. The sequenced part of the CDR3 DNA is TGTGCAAGCAGGGGACTGGGGGCTAGTGCAGAAACGCTGTAT.

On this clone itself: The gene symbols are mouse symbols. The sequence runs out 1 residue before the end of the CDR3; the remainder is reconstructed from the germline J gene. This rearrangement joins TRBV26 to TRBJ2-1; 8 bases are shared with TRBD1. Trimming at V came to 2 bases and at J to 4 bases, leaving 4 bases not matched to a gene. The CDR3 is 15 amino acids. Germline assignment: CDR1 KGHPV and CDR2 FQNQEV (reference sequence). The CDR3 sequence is CASSLGTGGYAEQFF. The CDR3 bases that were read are TGTGCCAGCAGTCTGGGAACAGGGGGTTATGCTGAGCAGTTC.

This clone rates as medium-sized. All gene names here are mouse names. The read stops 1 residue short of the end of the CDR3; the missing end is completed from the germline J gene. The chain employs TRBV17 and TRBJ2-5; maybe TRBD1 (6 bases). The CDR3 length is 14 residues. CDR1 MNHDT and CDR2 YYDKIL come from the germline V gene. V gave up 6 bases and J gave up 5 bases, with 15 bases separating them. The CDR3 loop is CASSPQGKRDTQYF. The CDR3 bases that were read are TGTGCTAGCAGCCCTCAGGGGAAGCGAGACACCCAGTAC. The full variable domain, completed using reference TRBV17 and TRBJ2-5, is DTTVKQNPRYKLARVGKPVNLICSQTMNHDTMYWYQKKPNQAPKLLLFYYDKILNREADTFEKFQSSRPNNSFCSLYIGSAGLEYSAMYLCASSPQGKRDTQYFGPGTRLLVL.

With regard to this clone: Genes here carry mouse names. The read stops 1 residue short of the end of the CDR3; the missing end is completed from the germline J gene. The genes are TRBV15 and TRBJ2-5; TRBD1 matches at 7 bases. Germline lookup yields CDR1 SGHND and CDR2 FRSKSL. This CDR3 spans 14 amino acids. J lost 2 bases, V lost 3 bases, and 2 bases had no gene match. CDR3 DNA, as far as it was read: TGTGCCAGCAGTTTCGACAGGGCCCAAGACACCCAGTAC. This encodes CASSFDRAQDTQY. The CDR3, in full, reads CASSFDRAQDTQYF.

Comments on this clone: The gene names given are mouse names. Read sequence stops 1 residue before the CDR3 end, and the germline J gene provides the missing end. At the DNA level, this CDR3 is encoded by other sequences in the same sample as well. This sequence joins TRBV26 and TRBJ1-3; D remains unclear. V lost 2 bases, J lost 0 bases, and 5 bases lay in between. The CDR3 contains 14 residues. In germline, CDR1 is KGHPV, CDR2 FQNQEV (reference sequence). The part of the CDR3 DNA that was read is TGTGCCAGCAGTCTGCAGAATTCTGGAAATACGCTCTAT. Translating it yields CASSLQNSGNTLY. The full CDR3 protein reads CASSLQNSGNTLYF. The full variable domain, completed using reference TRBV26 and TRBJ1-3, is NSKVIQTPRYLVKGQGQKAKMRCIPEKGHPVVFWYQQNKNNEFKFLINFQNQEVLQQIDMTEKRFSAECPSNSPCSLEIQSSEAGDSALYLCASSLQNSGNTLYFGEGSRLIVV.

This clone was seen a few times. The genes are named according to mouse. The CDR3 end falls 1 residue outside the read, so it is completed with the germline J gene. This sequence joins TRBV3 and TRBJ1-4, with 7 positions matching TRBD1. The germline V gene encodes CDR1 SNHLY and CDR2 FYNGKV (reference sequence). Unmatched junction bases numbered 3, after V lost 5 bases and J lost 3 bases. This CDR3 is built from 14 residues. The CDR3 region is CASSHRGANERLFF. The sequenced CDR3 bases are TGTGCCAGCAGCCACAGGGGCGCCAACGAAAGATTATTT.

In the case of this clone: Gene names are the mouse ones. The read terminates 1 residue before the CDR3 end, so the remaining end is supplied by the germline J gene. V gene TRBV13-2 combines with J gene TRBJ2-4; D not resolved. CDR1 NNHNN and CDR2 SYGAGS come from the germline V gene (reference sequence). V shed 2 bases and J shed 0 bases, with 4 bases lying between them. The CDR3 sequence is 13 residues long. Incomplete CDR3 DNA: TGTGCCAGCGGTGAATGGAGTCAAAACACCTTGTAC. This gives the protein CASGEWSQNTLY. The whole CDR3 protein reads CASGEWSQNTLYF.

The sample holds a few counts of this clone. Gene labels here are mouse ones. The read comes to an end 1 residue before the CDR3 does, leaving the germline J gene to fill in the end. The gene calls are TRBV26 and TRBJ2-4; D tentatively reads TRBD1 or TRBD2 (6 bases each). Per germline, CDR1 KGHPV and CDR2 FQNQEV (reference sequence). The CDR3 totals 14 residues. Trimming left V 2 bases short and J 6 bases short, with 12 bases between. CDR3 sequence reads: CASSLGQGGNTLYF. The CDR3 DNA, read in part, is TGTGCCAGCAGTCTGGGACAAGGGGGGAACACCTTGTAC. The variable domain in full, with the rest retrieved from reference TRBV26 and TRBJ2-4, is NSKVIQTPRYLVKGQGQKAKMRCIPEKGHPVVFWYQQNKNNEFKFLINFQNQEVLQQIDMTEKRFSAECPSNSPCSLEIQSSEAGDSALYLCASSLGQGGNTLYFGAGTRLSVL.